This T cell receptor beta chain was documented in a study of shared clonotypes between healthy human individuals. Study results and limitations: Non-shared clonotypes displayed generation probabilities falling below those of clonotypes present in all four donors. Genetic and exposure-history diversity was limited by the small donor number. Even with large depth, rarefaction showed that sorted-subset sequencing was incomplete.

Regarding this clone: Its antigen is undetermined.

CDR3 length equals 15 residues. Germline values: CDR1 GTSNPN, CDR2 SVGIG (reference sequence). V was clipped by 4 bases and J by 8 bases, with 24 bases between them. Only in-frame clones appear in the TCRdb table, and some are missing; sequencing was by immunoSEQ multiplex PCR. This sample has 2 million to 2.5 million clones, with nearly 97% found just once. The material sequenced was naive CD4+ T cells sorted from blood. This sample's subset: CD45RA+ positively selected. This chain joins TRBV30 and TRBJ2-7; either TRBD1 or TRBD2 may fit D (5 bases each). This receptor was identified in a man in his late teens or twenties in good health. DNA of the CDR3: TGTGCCTGGAAATCGATCAGTAACGTGGGGGTGCAGCAGTACTTC. This sequence encodes CAWKSISNVGVQQYF.